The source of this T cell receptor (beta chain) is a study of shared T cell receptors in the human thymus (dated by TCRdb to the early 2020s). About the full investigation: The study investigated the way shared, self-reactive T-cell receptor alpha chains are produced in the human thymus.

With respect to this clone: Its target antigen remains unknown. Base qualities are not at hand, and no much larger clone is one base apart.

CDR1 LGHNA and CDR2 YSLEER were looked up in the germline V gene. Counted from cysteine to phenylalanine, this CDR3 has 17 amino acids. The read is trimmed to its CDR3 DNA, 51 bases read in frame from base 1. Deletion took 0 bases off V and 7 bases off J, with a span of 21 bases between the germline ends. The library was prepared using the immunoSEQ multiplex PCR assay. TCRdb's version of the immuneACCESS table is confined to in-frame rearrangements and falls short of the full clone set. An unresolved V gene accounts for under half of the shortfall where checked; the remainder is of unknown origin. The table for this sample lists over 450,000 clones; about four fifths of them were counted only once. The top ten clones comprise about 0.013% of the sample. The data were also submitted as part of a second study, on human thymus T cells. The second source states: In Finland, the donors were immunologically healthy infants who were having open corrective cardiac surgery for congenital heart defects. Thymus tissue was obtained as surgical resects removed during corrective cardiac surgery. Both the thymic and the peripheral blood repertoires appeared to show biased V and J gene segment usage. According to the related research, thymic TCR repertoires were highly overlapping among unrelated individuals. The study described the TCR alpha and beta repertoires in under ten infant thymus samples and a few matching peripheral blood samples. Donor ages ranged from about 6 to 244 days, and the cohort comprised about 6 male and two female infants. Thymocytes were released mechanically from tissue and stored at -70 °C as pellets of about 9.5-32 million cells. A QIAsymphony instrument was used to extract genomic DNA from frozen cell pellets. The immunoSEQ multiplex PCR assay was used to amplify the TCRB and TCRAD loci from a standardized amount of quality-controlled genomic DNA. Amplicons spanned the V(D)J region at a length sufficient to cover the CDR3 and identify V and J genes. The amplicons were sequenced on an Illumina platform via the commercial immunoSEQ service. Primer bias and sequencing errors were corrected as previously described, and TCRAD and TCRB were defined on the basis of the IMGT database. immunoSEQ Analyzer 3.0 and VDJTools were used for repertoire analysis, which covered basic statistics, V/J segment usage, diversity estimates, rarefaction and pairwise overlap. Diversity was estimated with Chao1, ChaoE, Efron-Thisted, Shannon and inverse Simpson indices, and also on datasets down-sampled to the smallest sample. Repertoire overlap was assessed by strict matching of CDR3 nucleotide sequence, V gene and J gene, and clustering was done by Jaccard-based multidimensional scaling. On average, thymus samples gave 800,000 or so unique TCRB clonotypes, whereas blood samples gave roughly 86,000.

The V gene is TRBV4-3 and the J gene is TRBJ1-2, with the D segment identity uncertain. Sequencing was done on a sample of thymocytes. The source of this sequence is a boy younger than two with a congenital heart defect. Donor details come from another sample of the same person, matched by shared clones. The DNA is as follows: TGCGCCAGCAGCCAAGATTTTGGCCGGCGGGAGTTGGGTGGCTACACCTTC. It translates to CASSQDFGRRELGGYTF.